This TCR beta chain was recorded in a study of blood T cells in healthy people across ages. Findings and limits, study-wide: Roughly linearly, TCR beta diversity per million T cells fell as age increased. Naive T cell percentage showed a strong correlation with the diversity of TCR beta.

A few counts support this clonotype. Its target is not known. The authors ran a second PCR of about 6 to 11 cycles using a sample-barcoded 5' primer and a J-beta primer mix. MiXCR, run by TCRdb on the 5' RACE reads, gives a single entry per CDR3 protein. The repertoire holds 1.5 million to 2 million distinct CDR3 sequences, with 49% as singletons. This CDR3 comprises 19 residues. Trimming took off 2 bases at V and 1 base at J, with 21 bases between the two ends. CDR1 and CDR2 (germline): LGHNA, YNFKEQ. This chain joins TRBV4-2 and TRBJ2-4; D is perhaps TRBD2 (5 bases). The sample taken for sequencing was blood. This receptor was taken from a middle-aged woman in good health. For the CDR3, the DNA is TGTGCCAGCAGCCAAAGACCCTCGTCGGATTCGGGGGCCAAAAACATTCAGTACTTC. Its translation is CASSQRPSSDSGAKNIQYF.